This is a list of T cell receptor beta chains from one sample in a study of T cell repertoires in cytomegalovirus infection. Their antigens are not known. From the reads, TCRdb called clonotypes with MiXCR, one entry per CDR3 protein. The sample shows some 500,000 distinct CDR3 sequences, 30% to 40% of them seen only once. Material: cultured PBMCs, obtained from culture after CMV antigen stimulation. Receptor source: a human donor in good health (CMV status not recorded). Some clones in this sample may be carry-over from other donors' samples. The CDR3 runs from the conserved cysteine through the conserved F or W. A D gene is named only where the DNA matches it firmly. Expanded clones get a size class; other rows say once, few or many, or leave the size out.

j_call d_call clone_size v_call cdr3_aa cdr3_nt
TRBJ2-1 NA NA TRBV4-1 CASSQESAGGGEQFF TGCGCCAGCAGCCAAGAGTCTGCAGGCGGTGGTGAGCAGTTCTTC
TRBJ2-3 NA many TRBV7-2 CASSPSLVADTQYF TGTGCCAGCAGCCCCAGCCTAGTCGCAGATACGCAGTATTTT
TRBJ1-6 NA few TRBV7-6 CASSPTDFNSPLHF TGTGCCAGCAGCCCCACGGATTTCAATTCACCCCTCCACTTT
TRBJ2-1 NA NA TRBV27 CASSSPWRVGYNEQFF TGTGCCAGCAGCTCCCCCTGGAGGGTAGGCTACAATGAGCAGTTCTTC
TRBJ2-5 TRBD2 NA TRBV2 CASNQNSGSETQYF TGTGCCAGCAATCAGAATAGCGGGAGCGAGACCCAGTACTTC
TRBJ2-7 NA NA TRBV5-6 CASSLGGYYEQYF TGTGCCAGCAGCTTGGGCGGATACTACGAGCAGTACTTC
TRBJ2-7 NA few TRBV7-9 CASTPPRDGAYEQYF TGTGCCAGCACCCCGCCCCGGGACGGAGCCTACGAGCAGTACTTC
TRBJ2-1 NA few TRBV13 CASSGSDAGTEPNEQFF TGTGCCAGCAGCGGCTCCGACGCGGGAACCGAACCCAATGAGCAGTTCTTC
TRBJ1-2 TRBD1 NA TRBV19 CASSTRTGGNDGYTF TGTGCCAGTAGTACCCGGACAGGGGGAAATGATGGCTACACCTTC
TRBJ2-2 NA NA TRBV7-2 CASSFKQGTGELFF TGTGCCAGCAGCTTTAAGCAGGGCACCGGGGAGCTGTTTTTT
TRBJ2-2 NA once TRBV11-2 CASSSALNTGELFF TGTGCCAGCAGCTCCGCCCTCAACACCGGGGAGCTGTTTTTT
TRBJ2-7 NA NA TRBV4-1 CASSQRTASSYEQYF TGCGCCAGCAGCCAACGTACAGCGAGCTCCTACGAGCAGTACTTC